Below, 18 T cell receptor beta chains from the same sample are listed, as sequenced in a study of blood T cell repertoires in COVID-19. Measured with immunoSEQ multiplex PCR; TCRdb has only the in-frame clones, and not every one. The sample lists 45,000 to 50,000 clones, approximately 83% occurring once. Sequenced material: peripheral blood. These receptors were taken from a woman of 80 years or more with COVID-19, enrolled during active disease.

The chain has TRBV5-1 and TRBJ1-1; D is undetermined. Looked up from germline, CDR1 is SGHRS and CDR2 is YFSETQ. With 2 bases removed from V and 1 base from J, the gap between germline ends came to 12 bases. This CDR3 contains 15 residues. The CDR3 here is CASSFNGEGNTEAFF. In DNA form, the CDR3 reads TGCGCCAGCAGCTTTAATGGGGAGGGGAACACTGAAGCTTTCTTT.

The chain carries TRBV2 and TRBJ2-1, with 12 positions matching TRBD2. J lost 7 bases, V lost 6 bases, and 4 bases had no gene match. This CDR3 has 14 amino acids. Germline V CDR1 and CDR2: SNHLY, FYNNEI. The CDR3 region is CASSGLAGSNEQFF. The CDR3 nucleotides read TGTGCCAGCAGCGGACTAGCGGGATCAAATGAGCAGTTCTTC.

V and J are TRBV5-1 and TRBJ2-3; TRBD1 aligns across 9 bases. Germline lookup yields CDR1 SGHRS and CDR2 YFSETQ. This CDR3 spans 19 amino acids. V lost 4 bases to trimming and J lost 10 bases; unmatched junction nucleotides: 25. CDR3 coding DNA: TGCGCCAGCAGCCACGACAGAGCCACAGGGGGCTCCTCTACCAGGGCGCAGTATTTT. It specifies CASSHDRATGGSSTRAQYF.

The V call is TRBV7-2, the J call TRBJ2-2; 7 positions agree with TRBD2. In germline, CDR1 is SGHTA, CDR2 FQGNSA. The J segment lost 4 bases and the V segment lost 5 bases, leaving 4 bases of the junction unmatched. The CDR3 length is 14 residues. The CDR3 DNA follows: TGTGCCAGCAGCCCCCAGCGGGGCACCGGGGAGCTGTTTTTT. Translated, it gives CASSPQRGTGELFF.

The rearrangement uses TRBV6-5 and TRBJ1-2; possible D gene TRBD1, 6 bases. The CDR3 runs to 14 residues. The ends were cut back, 2 bases at V and 4 bases at J, with 11 bases in the middle. CDR1 and CDR2 from the germline V gene are MNHEY and SVGAGI. CDR3 amino acids: CASSYTTGTYGYTF. CDR3 nucleotides: TGTGCCAGCAGTTACACAACAGGGACCTATGGCTACACCTTC.

The rearrangement uses TRBV27 and TRBJ1-1; unclear D gene. The CDR3 spans 15 residues. V dropped 5 bases and J dropped 0 bases, with 13 bases sitting between them. In germline, CDR1 is MNHEY, CDR2 SMNVEV (reference sequence). The CDR3 DNA reads as TGTGCCAGCAGTCCACGACACTCCATGAACACTGAAGCTTTCTTT. Its translation is CASSPRHSMNTEAFF.

This clone turned up a few times. The CDR3 region is CASSSRGRDGSDQLFF. The DNA of the CDR3 is TGTGCCAGCAGCTCCAGGGGACGGGACGGTTCCGACCAACTGTTTTTT. V is TRBV6-2 or TRBV6-3 and J is TRBJ1-4, with D maybe TRBD1 (6 bases). V lost 6 bases and J 12 bases, leaving 26 bases between the germline ends. Germline V CDR1 and CDR2: MNHEY, SVGEGT. The CDR3 is made up of 16 amino acids.

The CDR3 loop reads CASSRSDYGYTF. The CDR3 DNA follows: TGTGCCAGTAGTCGCAGTGACTATGGCTACACCTTC. V and J are TRBV19 and TRBJ1-2; D call uncertain. CDR3 length equals 12 residues. V was cut by 5 bases and J by 3 bases, with 7 bases left in between. CDR1 and CDR2 (germline): LNHDA, SQIVND (reference sequence).

This clone was found once. This sequence joins TRBV2 and TRBJ2-2; 12 bases fit TRBD2. The CDR3 covers 14 residues. The germline gives CDR1 SNHLY, CDR2 FYNNEI. The junction had 5 bases not matched to a gene; V was cut back by 9 bases and J by 6 bases. Here the CDR3 reads CASRTSGEAGELFF. CDR3 sequence (DNA): TGTGCCAGTAGGACTAGCGGGGAAGCCGGGGAGCTGTTTTTT.

The chain employs TRBV27 and TRBJ1-2, with 7 bases fitting TRBD1. Germline values: CDR1 MNHEY, CDR2 SMNVEV (reference sequence). With 4 bases clipped from V and 3 bases from J, the junction kept 11 bases outside the gene matches. This CDR3 contains 16 residues. The CDR3 reads CASSSLDRVGYYGYTF. The CDR3 DNA is TGTGCCAGCAGTTCCCTAGACAGGGTGGGCTACTATGGCTACACCTTC.

The chain uses TRBV27 and TRBJ1-4, with TRBD1 matching over 7 bases. CDR3 length: 15 amino acids. The trim removed 5 bases at V and 2 bases at J, leaving 5 bases unmatched. The germline V gene has CDR1 MNHEY and CDR2 SMNVEV (reference sequence). This CDR3 reads CASSTQGLTNEKLFF. CDR3 nucleotide sequence: TGTGCCAGCAGTACACAGGGGCTCACTAATGAAAAACTGTTTTTT.

The V gene is TRBV6-5, the J gene TRBJ1-5; possible D gene TRBD1, 5 bases. The CDR3 loop spans 13 amino acids. Trimming shortened V by 5 bases and J by 7 bases, and 12 bases separated the two germline ends. Germline CDR1 MNHEY, CDR2 SVGAGI. Here the CDR3 reads CASSTGGRQPQHF. The CDR3 DNA reads TGTGCCAGCAGTACCGGGGGTCGGCAGCCCCAGCATTTT.

The V call is TRBV29-1, the J call TRBJ2-3; 14 bases match TRBD2. The germline V gene encodes CDR1 SQVTM and CDR2 ANQGSEA. The CDR3 is 16 amino acids. Trimming took 7 bases from V and 1 from J; bases not matched to a gene: 7. CDR3 amino acids: CSAAGLAGAGTDTQYF. In DNA, the CDR3 is TGCAGCGCAGCGGGACTAGCGGGAGCGGGCACAGATACGCAGTATTTT.

The chain carries TRBV20-1 and TRBJ2-2, with TRBD2 as a possible D gene (5 bases). This CDR3 region has 14 residues. Looked up from germline, CDR1 is DFQATT and CDR2 is SNEGSKA (reference sequence). V lost 3 bases to trimming and J lost 3 bases, with 11 bases between them. The CDR3 sequence: CSASNPGYTGELFF. DNA of the CDR3: TGCAGTGCTAGTAACCCGGGGTACACCGGGGAGCTGTTTTTT.

The J gene is TRBJ2-1, the V gene TRBV27; the D gene is possibly TRBD2 (6 bases). The CDR3 extends over 18 amino acids. The germline gives CDR1 MNHEY, CDR2 SMNVEV (reference sequence). With 1 base removed from V and 6 bases from J, the gap between germline ends came to 22 bases. The CDR3 sequence: CASSLLGGTRRTRNEQFF. CDR3 coding DNA: TGTGCCAGCAGTTTATTAGGCGGGACTCGACGTACGCGCAATGAGCAGTTCTTC.

The sample holds one count of this clone. This rearrangement joins TRBV27 to TRBJ2-2, with a weak D call TRBD2 (6 bases). Germline CDR1 is MNHEY and CDR2 is SMNVEV (reference sequence). The CDR3 has 15 amino acids. V was cut by 0 bases and J by 5 bases, with 10 bases left in between. In DNA, the CDR3 is TGTGCCAGCAGTTTATCCAGTGGACTAACCGGGGAGCTGTTTTTT. Its translation is CASSLSSGLTGELFF.

The chain is built from TRBV18 and TRBJ1-2, with TRBD1 matching 10 bases. Germline V gene sequence: CDR1 KGHSH, CDR2 LQKENI. This CDR3 spans 13 amino acids. V gave up 6 bases and J gave up 8 bases; unmatched junction bases: 6. The CDR3 DNA reads as TGTGCCAGCTCCTCCGGGACAGGGGTCGGCTACACCTTC. It is translated as CASSSGTGVGYTF. The whole variable domain, filled in from reference TRBV18 and TRBJ1-2, reads NAGVMQNPRHLVRRRGQEARLRCSPMKGHSHVYWYRQLPEEGLKFMVYLQKENIIDESGMPKERFSAEFPKEGPSILRIQQVVRGDSAAYFCASSSGTGVGYTFGSGTRLTVV.

This chain joins TRBV5-6 and TRBJ2-3, with TRBD2 matching over 9 bases. This CDR3 has 13 amino acids. Trimming at V came to 4 bases and at J to 8 bases, leaving 5 bases not matched to a gene. The V gene's germline CDR1 is SGHDT and CDR2 YYEEEE. The CDR3 loop is CASSPGTSSTQYF. The CDR3 nucleotides read TGTGCCAGCAGCCCCGGGACTAGCAGTACGCAGTATTTT.